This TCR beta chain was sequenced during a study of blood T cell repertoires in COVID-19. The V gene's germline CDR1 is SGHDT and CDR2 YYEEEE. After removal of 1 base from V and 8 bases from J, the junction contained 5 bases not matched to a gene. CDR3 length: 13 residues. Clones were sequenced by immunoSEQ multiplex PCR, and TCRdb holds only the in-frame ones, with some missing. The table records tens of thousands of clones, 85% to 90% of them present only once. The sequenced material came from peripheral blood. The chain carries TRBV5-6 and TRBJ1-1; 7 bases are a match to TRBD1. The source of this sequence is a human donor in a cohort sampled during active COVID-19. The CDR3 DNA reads TGTGCCAGCAGCTTGAGGGGGGACAGAGAAGCTTTCTTT. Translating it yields CASSLRGDREAFF.